The clone carrying this T cell receptor (beta chain) was seen only a few times. Germline V gene sequence: CDR1 SGHAT, CDR2 FQNNGV. This CDR3 contains 16 residues. V trimming: 5 bases; J trimming: 5 bases; junction bases outside the gene matches: 15. The data derive from a study of blood T cell repertoires in COVID-19. Method: immunoSEQ multiplex PCR; TCRdb's copy keeps in-frame clones and lacks some. The sample consists of under 200,000 clones, roughly 80% of them appearing once. Sequenced: peripheral blood. The sequence was obtained from a man aged 60 to 75 with active or convalescent COVID-19. The genes are TRBV11-2 and TRBJ2-7; 7 bases match TRBD2. DNA for the CDR3: TGTGCCAGCAGCCCCCCTGGCGCAGGGAGGGACGACGAGCAGTACTTC. Its translation: CASSPPGAGRDDEQYF.